This T cell receptor beta chain was profiled in a study of blood T cell repertoires in COVID-19. At the level of the study: Acute and convalescent COVID-19 samples came from the United States, Italy and Spain.

The Seattle patients joined while their infection was active and were tracked longitudinally afterward. Germline-derived CDR1 and CDR2 are SQVTM and ANQGSEA. There are 15 residues in the CDR3. The V and J ends lost 4 bases and 1 base respectively, with 13 bases between them. As processed by the authors: How many nucleated cells were present was estimated from reference gene primer amplification. The assay was immunoSEQ multiplex PCR, and TCRdb's table has in-frame clones only and misses some. V, J and clone size are those of that table, while D and trimming were read from the DNA. There are about 99,000 clones in the sample; about 90% occur only once, and approximately 2% lies in the top ten.

Material for sequencing was peripheral blood. This chain links TRBV29-1 with TRBJ1-4; D ambiguous. This clonotype originated in a man in his fifties with COVID-19, enrolled during active disease. CDR3 nucleotides: TGCAGCGTTGTTTCCGGGGTAGGAACTAATGAAAAACTGTTTTTT. Amino acids: CSVVSGVGTNEKLFF.